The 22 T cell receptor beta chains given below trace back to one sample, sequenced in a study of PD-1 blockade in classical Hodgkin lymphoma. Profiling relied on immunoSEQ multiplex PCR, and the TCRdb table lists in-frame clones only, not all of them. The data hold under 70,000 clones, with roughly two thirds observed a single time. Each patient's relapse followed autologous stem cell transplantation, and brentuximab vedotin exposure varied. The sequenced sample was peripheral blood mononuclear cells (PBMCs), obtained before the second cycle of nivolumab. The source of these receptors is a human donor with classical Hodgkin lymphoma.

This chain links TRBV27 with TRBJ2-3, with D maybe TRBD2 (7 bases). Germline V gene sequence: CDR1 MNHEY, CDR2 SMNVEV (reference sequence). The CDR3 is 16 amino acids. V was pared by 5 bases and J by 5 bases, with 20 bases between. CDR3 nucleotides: TGTGCCAGCAGTCCCCCAGGGGCGGGGGTAGGAGATACGCAGTATTTT. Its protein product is CASSPPGAGVGDTQYF.

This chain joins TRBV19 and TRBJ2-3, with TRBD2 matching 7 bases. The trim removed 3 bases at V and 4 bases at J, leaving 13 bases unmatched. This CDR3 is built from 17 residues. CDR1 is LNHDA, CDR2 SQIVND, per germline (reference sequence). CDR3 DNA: TGTGCCAGTAGTATCGCCAGCGCGGGAGTCCAGGCAGATACGCAGTATTTT. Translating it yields CASSIASAGVQADTQYF.

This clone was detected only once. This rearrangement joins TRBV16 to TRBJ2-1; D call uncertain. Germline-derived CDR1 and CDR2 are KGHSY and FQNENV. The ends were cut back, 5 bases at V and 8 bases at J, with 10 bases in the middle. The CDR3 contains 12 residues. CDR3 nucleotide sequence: TGTGCCAGCAGCAGCCCCATATATGAGCAGTTCTTC. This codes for CASSSPIYEQFF.

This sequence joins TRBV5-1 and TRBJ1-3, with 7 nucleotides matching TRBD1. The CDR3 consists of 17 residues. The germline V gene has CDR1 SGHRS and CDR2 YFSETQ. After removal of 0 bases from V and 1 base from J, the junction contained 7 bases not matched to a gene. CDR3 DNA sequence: TGCGCCAGCAGCTTGGAAGGGGGCGGATATTCTGGAAACACCATATATTTT. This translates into CASSLEGGGYSGNTIYF.

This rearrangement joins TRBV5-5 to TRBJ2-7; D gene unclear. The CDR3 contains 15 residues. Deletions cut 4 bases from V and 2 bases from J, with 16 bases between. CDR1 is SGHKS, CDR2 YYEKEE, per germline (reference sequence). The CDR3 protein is CASSVNGGPTYEQYF. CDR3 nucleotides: TGTGCCAGCAGCGTGAACGGTGGTCCTACCTACGAGCAGTACTTC.

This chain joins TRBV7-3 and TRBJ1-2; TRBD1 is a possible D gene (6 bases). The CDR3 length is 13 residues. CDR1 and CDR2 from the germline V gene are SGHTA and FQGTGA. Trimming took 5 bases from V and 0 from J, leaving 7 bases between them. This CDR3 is CASSQGTNYGYTF. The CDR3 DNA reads TGTGCCAGCAGCCAGGGGACTAACTATGGCTACACCTTC.

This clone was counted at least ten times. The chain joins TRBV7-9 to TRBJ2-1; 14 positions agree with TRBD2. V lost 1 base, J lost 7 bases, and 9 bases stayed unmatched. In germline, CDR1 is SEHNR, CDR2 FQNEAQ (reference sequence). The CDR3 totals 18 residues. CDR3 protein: CASSLDVGLAGVRNEQFF. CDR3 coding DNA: TGTGCCAGCAGCTTAGATGTGGGACTAGCGGGAGTACGGAATGAGCAGTTCTTC.

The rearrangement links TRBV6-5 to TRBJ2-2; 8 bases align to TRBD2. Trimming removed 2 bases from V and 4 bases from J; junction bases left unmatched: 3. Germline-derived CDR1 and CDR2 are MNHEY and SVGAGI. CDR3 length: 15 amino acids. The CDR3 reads CASSYVGTSTGELFF. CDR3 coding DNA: TGTGCCAGCAGTTACGTAGGGACTAGCACCGGGGAGCTGTTTTTT.

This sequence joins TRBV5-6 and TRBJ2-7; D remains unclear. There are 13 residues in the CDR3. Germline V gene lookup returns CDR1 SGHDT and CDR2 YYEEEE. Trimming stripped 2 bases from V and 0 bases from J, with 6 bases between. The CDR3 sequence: CASSLGYSYEQYF. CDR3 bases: TGTGCCAGCAGCTTAGGATACTCCTACGAGCAGTACTTC. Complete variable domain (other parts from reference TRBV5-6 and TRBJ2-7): DAGVTQSPTHLIKTRGQQVTLRCSPKSGHDTVSWYQQALGQGPQFIFQYYEEEERQRGNFPDRFSGHQFPNYSSELNVNALLLGDSALYLCASSLGYSYEQYFGPGTRLTVT.

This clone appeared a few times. DNA for the CDR3: TGTGCCAGCGCCTATGGGGGGACGGAAAACAATGAGCAGTTCTTC. Translated, it gives CASAYGGTENNEQFF. V and J are TRBV6-1 and TRBJ2-1, with D maybe TRBD2 (6 bases). Trimming cost V 8 bases and J 5 bases, with 19 bases left between them. Germline CDR1 and CDR2: MNHNS and SASEGT. CDR3 size: 15 residues.

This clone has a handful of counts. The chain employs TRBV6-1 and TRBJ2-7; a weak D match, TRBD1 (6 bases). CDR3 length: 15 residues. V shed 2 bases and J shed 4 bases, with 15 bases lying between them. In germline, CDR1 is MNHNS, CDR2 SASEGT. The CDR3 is CASSEFGTRIYEQYF. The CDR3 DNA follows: TGTGCCAGCAGTGAATTCGGGACACGGATATACGAGCAGTACTTC.

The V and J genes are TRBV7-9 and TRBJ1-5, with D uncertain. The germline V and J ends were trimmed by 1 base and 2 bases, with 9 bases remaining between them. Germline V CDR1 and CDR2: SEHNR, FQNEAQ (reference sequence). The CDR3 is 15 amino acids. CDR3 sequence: CASSLVGWGNQPQHF. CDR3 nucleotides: TGTGCCAGCAGCTTAGTAGGGTGGGGCAATCAGCCCCAGCATTTT.

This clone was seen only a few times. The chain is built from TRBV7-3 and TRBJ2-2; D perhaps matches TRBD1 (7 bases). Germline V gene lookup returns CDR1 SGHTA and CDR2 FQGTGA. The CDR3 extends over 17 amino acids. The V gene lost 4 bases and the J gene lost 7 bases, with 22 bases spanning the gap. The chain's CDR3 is CASSSRVRQGAGGELFF. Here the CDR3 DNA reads TGTGCCAGCAGCTCGAGGGTTCGACAGGGAGCGGGCGGGGAGCTGTTTTTT.

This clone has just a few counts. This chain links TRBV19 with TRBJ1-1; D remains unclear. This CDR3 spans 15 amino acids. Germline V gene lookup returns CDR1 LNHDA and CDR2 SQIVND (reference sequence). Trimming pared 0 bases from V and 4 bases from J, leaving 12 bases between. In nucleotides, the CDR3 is TGTGCCAGTAGTATAGAGGCCATTCGGGGCACTGAAGCTTTCTTT. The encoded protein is CASSIEAIRGTEAFF. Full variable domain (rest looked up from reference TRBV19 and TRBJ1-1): DGGITQSPKYLFRKEGQNVTLSCEQNLNHDAMYWYRQDPGQGLRLIYYSQIVNDFQKGDIAEGYSVSREKKESFPLTVTSAQKNPTAFYLCASSIEAIRGTEAFFGQGTRLTVV.

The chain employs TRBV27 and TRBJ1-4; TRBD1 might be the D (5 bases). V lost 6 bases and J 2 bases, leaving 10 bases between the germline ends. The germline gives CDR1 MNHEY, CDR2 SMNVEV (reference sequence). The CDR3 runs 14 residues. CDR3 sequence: CASRLGVTNEKLFF. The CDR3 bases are TGTGCCAGCAGATTAGGGGTGACTAATGAAAAACTGTTTTTT.

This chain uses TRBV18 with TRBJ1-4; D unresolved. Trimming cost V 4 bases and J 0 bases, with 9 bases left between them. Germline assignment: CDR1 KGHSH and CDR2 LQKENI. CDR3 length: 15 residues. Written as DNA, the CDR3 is TGTGCCAGCTCACTAACACCAGCAACTAATGAAAAACTGTTTTTT. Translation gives CASSLTPATNEKLFF.

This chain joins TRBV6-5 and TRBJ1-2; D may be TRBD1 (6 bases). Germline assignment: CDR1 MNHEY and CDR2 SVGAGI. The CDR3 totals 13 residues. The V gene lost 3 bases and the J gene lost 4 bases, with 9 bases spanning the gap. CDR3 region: CASSYQTGYGYTF. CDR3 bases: TGTGCCAGCAGTTATCAGACAGGCTATGGCTACACCTTC.

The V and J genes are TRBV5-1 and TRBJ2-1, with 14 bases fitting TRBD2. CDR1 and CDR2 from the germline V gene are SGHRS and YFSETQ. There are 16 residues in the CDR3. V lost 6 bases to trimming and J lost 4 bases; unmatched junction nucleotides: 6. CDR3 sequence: CASNGGLAGVYNEQFF. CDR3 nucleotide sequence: TGCGCCAGCAATGGGGGACTAGCGGGGGTTTACAATGAGCAGTTCTTC.

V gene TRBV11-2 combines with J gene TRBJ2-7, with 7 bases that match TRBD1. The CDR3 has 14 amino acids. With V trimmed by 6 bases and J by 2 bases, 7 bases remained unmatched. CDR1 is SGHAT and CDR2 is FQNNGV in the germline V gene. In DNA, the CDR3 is TGTGCCAGCAGAAGACAGGGAATTCCCTACGAGCAGTACTTC. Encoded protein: CASRRQGIPYEQYF.

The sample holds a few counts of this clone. CDR3 nucleotides: TGTGCCTGGAGTTCCATGGGAGCAGAAAAACTGTTTTTT. Its translation: CAWSSMGAEKLFF. The genes are TRBV30 and TRBJ1-4; unclear D gene. The length of the CDR3 is 13 residues. Trimming pared 2 bases from V and 8 bases from J, leaving 12 bases between. Germline CDR1 and CDR2: GTSNPN and SVGIG (reference sequence).

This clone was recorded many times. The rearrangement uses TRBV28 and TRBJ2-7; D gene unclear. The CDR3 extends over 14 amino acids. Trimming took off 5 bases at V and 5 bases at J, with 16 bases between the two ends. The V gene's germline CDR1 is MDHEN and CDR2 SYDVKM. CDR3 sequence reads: CASSKFSRLDEQYF. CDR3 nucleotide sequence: TGTGCCAGCAGTAAGTTCTCCCGCTTGGACGAGCAGTACTTC.

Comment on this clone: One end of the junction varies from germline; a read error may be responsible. The DNA of the CDR3 is TGTGCCAATAGTCCGGCCGGGACAGGGGGCTACGAGCAGTACTTC. Its protein product is CANSPAGTGGYEQYF. The V gene is TRBV19, the J gene TRBJ2-7; 11 bases map to TRBD1. The germline gives CDR1 LNHDA, CDR2 SQIVND (reference sequence). The CDR3 extends over 15 amino acids.